This record covers a single T cell receptor (beta chain). The CDR3 loop spans 14 amino acids. CDR1 and CDR2 from the germline V gene are LNHDA and SQIVND (reference sequence). Deletions cut 5 bases from V and 0 bases from J, with 8 bases between. This entry is derived from a study of blood T cell repertoires in COVID-19. Looking at the study overall: Sample material is recorded as cDNA or gDNA derived from T cells, B-cell-depleted T cells, or PBMCs.

In the original analysis: Amplified reference gene primers provided the basis for estimating nucleated cell counts. TCRdb's copy holds only in-frame clones and misses some; the assay was immunoSEQ multiplex PCR. V, J and clone size are taken as reported in that table, and D and trimming were inferred from the DNA itself. Found here are around 150,000 clones, roughly 87% of them singletons; the top ten hold 3.9%. The sample comprised peripheral blood. The gene calls are TRBV19 and TRBJ2-1; D might be TRBD1 (6 bases). The TCR sequence derives from a woman between 55 and 75 years old who had recovered from COVID-19. Written as DNA, the CDR3 is TGTGCCAGTAGTGGGACAAACTCCTACAATGAGCAGTTCTTC. This codes for CASSGTNSYNEQFF.